A single sample gave rise to the 5 T cell receptor beta chains below, sequenced in a study of OX40 agonist ivuxolimab in advanced cancers. The method was immunoSEQ multiplex PCR; TCRdb's version includes in-frame clones alone and lacks a portion of them. The table lists almost 65,000 clones, about 80% of them singletons. This specimen consisted of CD4+ or CD8+ T cells sorted from blood, obtained in a trial of the OX40 agonist ivuxolimab. The receptors come from an adult with an advanced solid tumor such as melanoma, head and neck, liver or kidney cancer.

The rearrangement links TRBV5-1 to TRBJ2-1; 10 nucleotides agree with TRBD2. V gave up 5 bases and J gave up 2 bases; unmatched junction bases: 10. The V gene's germline CDR1 is SGHRS and CDR2 YFSETQ. The CDR3 runs 17 residues. The CDR3 region is CASSIRASGGPYNEQFF. The CDR3 bases are TGCGCCAGCAGTATTCGGGCTAGCGGGGGTCCCTACAATGAGCAGTTCTTC.

This chain joins TRBV6-1 and TRBJ2-2; D may be TRBD1 (6 bases). The CDR3 runs to 16 residues. V lost 1 base and J lost 4, with 13 bases in between. Germline V gene data show CDR1 as MNHNS and CDR2 as SASEGT. CDR3 sequence reads: CASSEEGRGGTGELFF. Here the CDR3 DNA reads TGTGCCAGCAGTGAAGAGGGTCGAGGGGGCACCGGGGAGCTGTTTTTT.

V gene TRBV5-1 combines with J gene TRBJ1-1; a weak D match, TRBD1 (5 bases). Germline CDR1 SGHRS, CDR2 YFSETQ. The V end lost 0 bases, the J end lost 1 base, and 10 bases lay between the germline ends. CDR3 length equals 15 residues. The CDR3 DNA reads as TGCGCCAGCAGCTTGGGCTTAGGACAGAACACTGAAGCTTTCTTT. It is translated as CASSLGLGQNTEAFF.

The rearrangement uses TRBV4-1 and TRBJ1-2; D uncertain. Germline CDR1 MGHRA, CDR2 YSYEKL. The CDR3 spans 13 residues. Trimming cost V 3 bases and J 5 bases, with 10 bases left between them. CDR3 amino acids: CASSHPRSYGYTF. The CDR3 DNA follows: TGCGCCAGCAGCCATCCCCGGTCGTATGGCTACACCTTC.

CDR3 in DNA: TGTGCCAGCAGCTCCTCATCGGGGACTAGCGGTCGACCGGCCTACGAGCAGTACTTC. This codes for CASSSSSGTSGRPAYEQYF. The rearrangement links TRBV7-8 to TRBJ2-7, with 11 bases fitting TRBD2. Trimming took 4 bases from V and 2 from J; bases not matched to a gene: 16. Germline CDR1 and CDR2: SGHVS and FQNEAQ. The CDR3 extends over 19 amino acids.